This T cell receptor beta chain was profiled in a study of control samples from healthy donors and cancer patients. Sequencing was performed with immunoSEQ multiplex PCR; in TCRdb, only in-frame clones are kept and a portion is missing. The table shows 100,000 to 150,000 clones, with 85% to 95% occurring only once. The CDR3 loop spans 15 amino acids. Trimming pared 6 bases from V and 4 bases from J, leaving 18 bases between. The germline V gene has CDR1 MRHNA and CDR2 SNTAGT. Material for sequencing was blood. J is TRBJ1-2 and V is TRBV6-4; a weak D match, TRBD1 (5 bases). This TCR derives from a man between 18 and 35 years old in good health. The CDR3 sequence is CASRLQAMEAYGYTF. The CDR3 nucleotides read TGTGCCAGCAGGTTACAGGCTATGGAGGCCTATGGCTACACCTTC.